The present entry profiles one T cell receptor (beta chain) with its context. It lacks a known antigen. No clone much larger than this one lies a single base away; base qualities are absent. The time point label, read with the paper, signifies: cells obtained before transplantation from donor or recipient. CD3+CD4+ and CD3+CD8+ populations were FACS-sorted from unstimulated pre-transplant donor and recipient cells taken from spleen or lymph nodes. This specimen belongs to a study of graft-versus-host responses after intestinal transplantation (dated by TCRdb to the early 2020s). Context from the whole study: Multivisceral, liver-intestinal, or isolated intestinal transplants were received by the recipients. Every recipient was given anti-thymocyte globulin induction, followed by around three years of maintenance tacrolimus and steroids. After intestinal transplantation, graft-versus-host and host-versus-graft alloreactive T cell clones were followed in the graft, circulation and bone marrow using bulk TCR-beta CDR3 sequencing. Alloreactive clones were identified by sequencing pre-transplant mixed lymphocyte reaction products and comparing these products with unstimulated pre-transplant donor and recipient T cells. The cohort enrolled 24 intestinal transplant recipients, one of whom was a retransplant, and 3 patients without pretransplant specimens were excluded. A peak of at least 4% donor T cells among recipient peripheral blood mononuclear cells was the definition used for donor T cell macrochimerism. Rather than going through the commercial service, samples from a few later patients were sequenced in-house on an Illumina MiSeq and processed with MiXCR. Overall results and qualifications from the work: The conclusions were limited by the relatively low number and heterogeneity of the intestinal transplant patients. GvH clones were detected in recipient bone marrow, and some appeared earlier in ileal mucosa or blood, consistent with an intestinal mucosal origin. Early after transplant, peak levels of circulating GvH clones were found to be associated with declines in HvG clones. In the allografts of patients with donor T cell macrochimerism, GvH to HvG T cell clonal ratios were high.

Preparation of the library involved the immunoSEQ multiplex PCR assay. For most patients, genomic DNA was isolated with the Qiagen DNeasy Blood and Tissue Kit and shipped frozen to Adaptive Biotechnologies for TCR sequencing. High-throughput TCR-beta CDR3 sequencing of genomic DNA from most patients was performed by Adaptive Biotechnologies. The authors' analysis ran thus. Adaptive's ImmunoSEQ software supplied the TCR sequencing data for about 18 patients, while MiXCR and VDJtools were used to process a few other patients. To correct CD4 versus CD8 sorting errors, sequences present in both subsets at a frequency ratio below 5:1 were removed. CDR3 nucleotide sequences shared by donor and recipient were removed because the origin of these sequences could not be assigned. To count as alloreactive, a clone needed at least 2-fold expansion over unstimulated cells and a minimum CFSE-low frequency of 0.002% (template counts) or 0.001% (read counts). Mappable clones were those detected in sequenced pre-transplant spleen, lymph node, or MLR CFSE-low populations of the donor or recipient. Cumulative frequency of alloreactive clones was calculated as a percentage of all sequences weighted by copy number. Imported from immuneACCESS, the table was reduced by TCRdb to in-frame sequences with V and J called. These copies leave out some clones; in studies compared against another copy, an unresolved V gene accounts for under half, and the cause of the remainder is not known. The V and J calls and the clone size are those of that table, but D and trimming were determined from the DNA. This sample holds tens of thousands of clones; roughly 91% were observed only once. 1.3% of the sample lies in the top ten.

Spanning cysteine to phenylalanine, the CDR3 consists of 11 amino acids. The only DNA kept is the CDR3, 33 bases in frame from the first base. V is pared back by 4 bases and J by 8 bases, with 11 bases lying between the germline termini. Via the germline V gene, CDR1 is SQVTM and CDR2 ANQGSEA. Recombination connected TRBV29-1 to TRBJ1-2; possibly the D gene is TRBD1, per 5 matching bases. The specimen was unstimulated CD8+ T cells sorted from spleen or lymph node cells, collected before intestinal transplant. The receptor comes from a human donor who received an intestinal transplant. The CDR3 loop reads CSVVGGYGYTF. The DNA sequence is given as TGCAGCGTTGTGGGGGGATACGGCTACACCTTC.